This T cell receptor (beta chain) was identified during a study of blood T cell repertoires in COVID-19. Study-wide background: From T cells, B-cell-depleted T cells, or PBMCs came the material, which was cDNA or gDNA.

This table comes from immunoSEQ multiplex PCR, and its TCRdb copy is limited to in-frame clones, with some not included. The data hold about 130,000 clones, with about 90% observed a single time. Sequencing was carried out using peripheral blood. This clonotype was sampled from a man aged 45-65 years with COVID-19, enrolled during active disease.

CDR3 DNA: TGTGCCAGCAGTGCCCAGGCCTTACCTAATCAGCCCCAGCATTTT. Its translation: CASSAQALPNQPQHF. The V call is TRBV6-4, the J call TRBJ1-5, with no clear D. CDR3 size: 15 residues. Germline CDR1 and CDR2: MRHNA and SNTAGT. Trimming removed 4 bases at V and 4 bases at J, with 14 bases between.